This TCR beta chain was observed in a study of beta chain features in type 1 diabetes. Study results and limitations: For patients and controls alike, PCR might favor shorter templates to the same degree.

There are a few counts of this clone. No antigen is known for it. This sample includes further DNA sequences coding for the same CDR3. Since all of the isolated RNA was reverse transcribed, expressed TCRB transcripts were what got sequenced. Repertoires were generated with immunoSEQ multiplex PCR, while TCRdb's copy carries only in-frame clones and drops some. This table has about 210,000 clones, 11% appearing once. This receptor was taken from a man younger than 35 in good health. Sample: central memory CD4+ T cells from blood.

CDR3 sequence reads: CSARDRGYEQYF. The CDR3 DNA sequence: TGCAGCGCCCGGGACAGGGGCTACGAGCAGTACTTC. V and J are TRBV29-1 and TRBJ2-7, with 10 positions matching TRBD1. The CDR3 contains 12 residues. With V trimmed by 7 bases and J by 3 bases, 3 bases remained unmatched. Germline assignment: CDR1 SQVTM and CDR2 ANQGSEA.